One and the same sample provided the 28 T cell receptor beta chains below, sequenced in a study of blood T cells in healthy people across ages. Primed by a sample-barcoded 5' primer and a J-beta primer mix, a second PCR proceeded for 7 to 11 cycles. MiXCR, run by TCRdb on the 5' RACE reads, gives a single entry per CDR3 protein. The profile shows around 990,000 distinct CDR3 sequences, almost 25% of them singletons. Another study also made use of these data, one on T cells of mothers and their children.

Sequenced sample: blood. These receptors originate from a girl aged 2-10 years in good health.

This rearrangement joins TRBV29-1 to TRBJ1-1; D not resolved. CDR1 is SQVTM, CDR2 ANQGSEA, per germline. This CDR3 contains 12 residues. The V end lost 6 bases, the J end lost 4 bases, and 12 bases lay between the germline ends. CDR3 sequence (DNA): TGCAGCGTCGTTGCGATAAGCACTGAAGCTTTCTTT. The encoded protein is CSVVAISTEAFF.

This clonotype was picked up a small number of times. V gene TRBV6-1 combines with J gene TRBJ2-5; 11 nucleotides agree with TRBD2. The J call is uncertain, as TRBJ2-1 better fits the DNA end. The CDR3 is 14 amino acids. Germline CDR1 MNHNS, CDR2 SASEGT. CDR3 DNA: TGTGCCAGCAGAGTAGCGGGGGGGCCTAGTGAGCAGTTCTTC. Encoded protein: CASRVAGGPSEQFF.

This clonotype was counted a few times. The V call is TRBV9, the J call TRBJ1-1; 7 bases agree with TRBD1. V shed 3 bases and J 1 base; nucleotides not matched to a gene: 12. CDR3 size: 17 residues. Germline V gene lookup returns CDR1 SGDLS and CDR2 YYNGEE. CDR3 sequence: CASSGIGTDRANTEAFF. For the CDR3, the DNA is TGTGCCAGCAGCGGAATAGGGACAGACAGAGCGAACACTGAAGCTTTCTTT.

This clonotype showed up just a few times. This rearrangement joins TRBV12-5 to TRBJ2-7; TRBD1 aligns across 8 bases. Germline V gene lookup returns CDR1 LGHNT and CDR2 FRNRAP. J lost 6 bases, V lost 5 bases, and 6 bases had no gene match. This CDR3 spans 13 amino acids. CDR3 protein: CASGLGQGLEQYF. The CDR3 DNA reads TGTGCTAGTGGTCTAGGACAGGGACTCGAGCAGTACTTC.

The V and J genes are TRBV4-1 and TRBJ1-1; D is unresolved. Trimming shortened V by 2 bases and J by 1 base, and 14 bases separated the two germline ends. Germline loops: CDR1 MGHRA, CDR2 YSYEKL. CDR3 length: 16 amino acids. The CDR3 bases are TGCGCCAGCAGCCAACGCCTCGTCCCGGGGAACACTGAAGCTTTCTTT. It encodes CASSQRLVPGNTEAFF.

The sample holds a few counts of this clonotype. The chain recombines TRBV7-8 with TRBJ2-1, with TRBD2 matching 9 bases. V lost 5 bases to trimming and J lost 0 bases; unmatched junction nucleotides: 8. The CDR3 length is 17 residues. CDR1 is SGHVS and CDR2 is FQNEAQ in the germline V gene. CDR3 bases: TGTGCCAGCAGCCGGATACATAGCGGGAGCTCCTACAATGAGCAGTTCTTC. It codes for CASSRIHSGSSYNEQFF.

This clonotype was detected a few times. The J gene is TRBJ2-3, the V gene TRBV7-9, with D possibly TRBD2 on 6 matching bases. CDR3 length: 14 amino acids. The V end lost 1 base, the J end lost 9 bases, and 14 bases lay between the germline ends. From germline, CDR1 is SEHNR and CDR2 FQNEAQ (reference sequence). The CDR3: CASSLVSPGLTQYF. As DNA, the CDR3 is TGTGCCAGCAGCTTAGTCAGCCCGGGACTGACGCAGTATTTT.

V and J are TRBV20-1 and TRBJ2-2; D is uncertain. V was clipped by 7 bases and J by 4 bases, with 10 bases between them. The CDR3 consists of 12 residues. Germline V gives CDR1 DFQATT, CDR2 SNEGSKA (reference sequence). The CDR3 spells CSVKKGTGELFF. CDR3 DNA sequence: TGCAGTGTCAAAAAGGGCACCGGGGAGCTGTTTTTT.

The chain has TRBV28 and TRBJ2-7; D gene unclear. Per the germline V gene, CDR1 is MDHEN and CDR2 is SYDVKM. The CDR3 has 14 amino acids. Deletions cut 3 bases from V and 2 bases from J, with 11 bases between. For the CDR3, the DNA is TGTGCCAGCAGTTTCCTCCCTTTAACCTACGAGCAGTACTTC. It yields the protein CASSFLPLTYEQYF.

This clonotype has just a few counts. The V call is TRBV9, the J call TRBJ2-5; no reliable D call. Matching the DNA end better, TRBJ2-1 makes the J call doubtful. The germline V gene has CDR1 SGDLS and CDR2 YYNGEE. CDR3 size: 14 residues. CDR3 DNA: TGTGCCAGCAGCGTAGTTAGGATTACGGATGAGCAGTTCTTC. Protein sequence: CASSVVRITDEQFF.

The chain links TRBV7-2 to TRBJ2-1, with TRBD1 matching 9 bases. V shed 5 bases and J 5 bases; nucleotides not matched to a gene: 7. Germline CDR1 is SGHTA and CDR2 is FQGNSA. The CDR3 contains 15 residues. The DNA of the CDR3 is TGTGCCAGCAGCCCCGGACAGGGGTATCACAATGAGCAGTTCTTC. Translation gives CASSPGQGYHNEQFF.

The V gene is TRBV7-3, the J gene TRBJ2-3, with D perhaps matching TRBD1 or TRBD2 (5 bases each). CDR1 is SGHTA, CDR2 FQGTGA, per germline. V was clipped by 2 bases and J by 2 bases, with 14 bases between them. This CDR3 region has 16 residues. The chain's CDR3 is CASSLGTTTFTDTQYF. CDR3 sequence (DNA): TGTGCCAGCAGCTTAGGGACCACAACTTTCACAGATACGCAGTATTTT.

The chain combines TRBV11-2 with TRBJ2-1; 9 bases map to TRBD1. Germline CDR1 and CDR2: SGHAT and FQNNGV. This CDR3 comprises 16 residues. J gave up 7 bases and V 1 base, and 8 bases lay outside the gene matches. This CDR3 reads CASSLGLGDRVNEQFF. The CDR3 bases are TGTGCCAGCAGCTTAGGTTTGGGGGACAGGGTTAATGAGCAGTTCTTC.

There are a few counts of this clonotype. The chain couples TRBV20-1 to TRBJ1-1; no reliable D call. The germline V gene has CDR1 DFQATT and CDR2 SNEGSKA (reference sequence). This CDR3 region has 12 residues. The V end lost 1 base, the J end lost 1 base, and 4 bases lay between the germline ends. DNA for the CDR3: TGCAGTGCTAGAGGCGGGAACACTGAAGCTTTCTTT. It yields the protein CSARGGNTEAFF.

The chain has TRBV29-1 and TRBJ2-2; D tentatively reads TRBD1 or TRBD2 (5 bases each). V lost 2 bases to trimming and J lost 5 bases, with 15 bases between them. CDR3 length: 15 amino acids. Germline V gene lookup returns CDR1 SQVTM and CDR2 ANQGSEA. CDR3 sequence: CSVEPGRGLTGELFF. The CDR3 DNA reads TGCAGCGTTGAACCGGGACGGGGTTTGACCGGGGAGCTGTTTTTT.

A few counts support this clonotype. The chain recombines TRBV12-3 or TRBV12-4 with TRBJ2-1, with D possibly matching TRBD2 (5 bases). The V and J ends lost 6 bases and 3 bases respectively, with 12 bases between them. This CDR3 is 14 amino acids long. CDR3: CASSPRANYNEQFF. The CDR3, as DNA: TGTGCCAGCAGCCCGAGGGCAAACTACAATGAGCAGTTCTTC.

The chain combines TRBV7-9 with TRBJ2-7; 12 bases align to TRBD2. The CDR3 has 15 amino acids. Germline assignment: CDR1 SEHNR and CDR2 FQNEAQ (reference sequence). Germline trimming cut 5 bases from V and 7 bases from J; bases unmatched to any gene: 9. The CDR3 coding sequence is TGTGCCAGCAGCAACCTAGCGGGAGGGCCGGGGGAGCAGTACTTC. Its translation is CASSNLAGGPGEQYF. Together with reference TRBV7-9 and TRBJ2-7, the CDR3 gives the full variable domain: DTGVSQNPRHKITKRGQNVTFRCDPISEHNRLYWYRQTLGQGPEFLTYFQNEAQLEKSRLLSDRFSAERPKGSFSTLEIQRTEQGDSAMYLCASSNLAGGPGEQYFGPGTRLTVT.

The rearrangement joins TRBV2 to TRBJ2-2, with a possible D match to TRBD2 (5 bases). This CDR3 has 15 residues. Germline V gene data show CDR1 as SNHLY and CDR2 as FYNNEI. Trimming removed 4 bases at V and 5 bases at J, with 14 bases between. CDR3 nucleotides: TGTGCCAGCAGTGTTCAAAGTGGGAGAACCGGGGAGCTGTTTTTT. Encoded protein: CASSVQSGRTGELFF.

The chain uses TRBV13 and TRBJ1-1, with TRBD1 as a possible D gene (6 bases). The V end lost 6 bases, the J end lost 7 bases, and 12 bases lay between the germline ends. The germline gives CDR1 PRHDT, CDR2 FYEKMQ (reference sequence). There are 12 residues in the CDR3. The CDR3 loop reads CASSDGQYEAFF. The CDR3 bases are TGTGCCAGCAGTGATGGACAGTATGAAGCTTTCTTT.

The V call is TRBV5-4, the J call TRBJ2-1, with D possibly TRBD1 on 8 matching bases. The CDR3 runs 15 residues. Trimming cost V 5 bases and J 10 bases, with 22 bases left between them. Germline CDR1 and CDR2: SGHNT and YYREEE (reference sequence). DNA of the CDR3: TGTGCCAGCAGGGGGGGGACAGGTGGAGTCGGGGAGCAGTTCTTC. Amino acids: CASRGGTGGVGEQFF.

This clonotype was recorded a few times. CDR3: CSARSQTSYNEQFF. The CDR3 DNA reads as TGCAGTGCTAGATCACAGACTTCCTACAATGAGCAGTTCTTC. The J gene is TRBJ2-1, the V gene TRBV20-1; D remains ambiguous. The CDR3 has 14 amino acids. Trimming took off 2 bases at V and 1 base at J, with 9 bases between the two ends. CDR1 and CDR2 (germline): DFQATT, SNEGSKA (reference sequence).

This clonotype was seen a few times. The chain recombines TRBV25-1 with TRBJ1-3; weak D call: TRBD1 (5 bases). The ends were cut back, 3 bases at V and 11 bases at J, with 11 bases in the middle. The germline CDR1 and CDR2 sequences are MGHDK and SYGVNS. The CDR3 spans 12 residues. DNA of the CDR3: TGTGCCAGCAGTGATTGGGGGGAGTCCATATATTTT. It codes for CASSDWGESIYF.

The sample holds a few counts of this clonotype. An end of the junction differs from the germline gene, which may be a read error. The DNA of the CDR3 is TGTGCCAGCTGCTTCCGCGGGGCGGGAGCTGTCTACGAGCAGTACTTC. Its translation: CASCFRGAGAVYEQYF. The chain is built from TRBV7-2 and TRBJ2-7; 7 bases line up with TRBD2. Germline V gene lookup returns CDR1 SGHTA and CDR2 FQGNSA. The CDR3 extends over 16 amino acids.

This clonotype was seen a handful of times. The chain uses TRBV5-1 and TRBJ1-5; D is ambiguous. V lost 1 base to trimming and J lost 3 bases, with 5 bases between them. The CDR3 sequence is 13 residues long. In germline, CDR1 is SGHRS, CDR2 YFSETQ. This CDR3 is CASSLSLNQPQHF. CDR3 in DNA: TGCGCCAGCAGCTTGTCTCTCAATCAGCCCCAGCATTTT.

The J gene is TRBJ2-5, the V gene TRBV10-3; D call uncertain. The end of the DNA aligns better with TRBJ2-1, so the J call may be wrong. Germline CDR1 reads ENHRY; CDR2 reads SYGVKD. This CDR3 is 12 amino acids long. Here the CDR3 DNA reads TGTGCCATATCAGGCGGTCCCAATGAGCAGTTCTTC. Translated, it gives CAISGGPNEQFF.

This clonotype came up a few times. The chain has TRBV14 and TRBJ2-7; 8 bases match TRBD2. V gave up 1 base and J gave up 2 bases; unmatched junction bases: 4. There are 15 residues in the CDR3. CDR1 is SGHDN, CDR2 FVKESK, per germline. In DNA, the CDR3 is TGTGCCAGCAGCCAAGCTATTAGCGGGGCCTACGAGCAGTACTTC. Protein: CASSQAISGAYEQYF.

The genes are TRBV12-3 or TRBV12-4 and TRBJ2-7; unclear D gene. The CDR3 is 13 amino acids. The V end lost 5 bases, the J end lost 6 bases, and 14 bases lay between the germline ends. The CDR3: CASSLRAVGEQYF. CDR3 sequence (DNA): TGTGCCAGCAGTCTCCGGGCGGTGGGCGAGCAGTACTTC.

Comment on this clonotype: A junction boundary mismatches the germline segment, possibly from a read error. The V and J genes are TRBV11-1 and TRBJ1-2; D unresolved. CDR1 and CDR2 from the germline V gene are SGHAT and FQDESV (reference sequence). The CDR3 is 22 residues long. The CDR3 is CATSFPPVASSRRVPGDYGYTF. CDR3 bases: TGTGCCACCAGCTTTCCCCCAGTGGCCTCCTCCCGCCGGGTTCCGGGTGACTATGGCTACACCTTC.